The 22 T cell receptor beta chains given below trace back to one sample, sequenced in a study of OX40 agonist ivuxolimab in advanced cancers. Produced via immunoSEQ multiplex PCR; TCRdb's table is partial and in-frame only. The data hold approximately 48,000 clones, with over 70% observed a single time. The sample in question was CD4+ or CD8+ T cells sorted from blood, obtained in a trial of the OX40 agonist ivuxolimab. These receptors were obtained from an adult with an advanced solid tumor such as melanoma, head and neck, liver or kidney cancer.

The chain is built from TRBV28 and TRBJ1-2, with unresolved D. CDR3 length: 13 residues. CDR1 and CDR2 (germline): MDHEN, SYDVKM. Trimming shortened V by 5 bases and J by 2 bases, and 9 bases separated the two germline ends. CDR3 sequence reads: CASSPGRNYGYTF. CDR3 nucleotides: TGTGCCAGCAGTCCTGGACGGAACTATGGCTACACCTTC.

V and J are TRBV19 and TRBJ1-1; 7 nucleotides agree with TRBD1. Per germline, CDR1 LNHDA and CDR2 SQIVND (reference sequence). This CDR3 is 12 amino acids long. V was pared by 5 bases and J by 3 bases, with 0 bases of the junction left unmatched. CDR3 DNA sequence: TGTGCCAGTAGTGACAGGGACACTGAAGCTTTCTTT. Amino acids: CASSDRDTEAFF. Based on the CDR3 plus reference TRBV19 and TRBJ1-1, the full variable domain is DGGITQSPKYLFRKEGQNVTLSCEQNLNHDAMYWYRQDPGQGLRLIYYSQIVNDFQKGDIAEGYSVSREKKESFPLTVTSAQKNPTAFYLCASSDRDTEAFFGQGTRLTVV.

V is TRBV2 and J is TRBJ2-3; unclear D gene. The CDR3 totals 14 residues. CDR1 and CDR2 (germline): SNHLY, FYNNEI. Trimming left V 7 bases short and J 4 bases short, with 15 bases between. CDR3 nucleotide sequence: TGTGCCAGCAACAAAGTCGAGCAGGCAGATACGCAGTATTTT. Amino acid sequence: CASNKVEQADTQYF.

The chain carries TRBV19 and TRBJ2-4; weak D call: TRBD1 (6 bases). This CDR3 is built from 14 residues. CDR1 and CDR2 from the germline V gene are LNHDA and SQIVND (reference sequence). The germline V and J ends were trimmed by 3 bases and 8 bases, with 14 bases remaining between them. DNA for the CDR3: TGTGCCAGTAGTATCCAACCAGGGGTTCACATTCAGTACTTC. Translation gives CASSIQPGVHIQYF.

The chain employs TRBV18 and TRBJ2-3; 11 bases are shared with TRBD2. The V gene end was trimmed by 2 bases and the J gene end by 2 bases; junction bases not matched to a gene: 6. Germline V gene data show CDR1 as KGHSH and CDR2 as LQKENI. This CDR3 is 17 amino acids long. CDR3 DNA: TGTGCCAGCTCACCAACTAGCGGGGGATCCCTCACAGATACGCAGTATTTT. This codes for CASSPTSGGSLTDTQYF. Complete variable domain (other parts from reference TRBV18 and TRBJ2-3): NAGVMQNPRHLVRRRGQEARLRCSPMKGHSHVYWYRQLPEEGLKFMVYLQKENIIDESGMPKERFSAEFPKEGPSILRIQQVVRGDSAAYFCASSPTSGGSLTDTQYFGPGTRLTVL.

V and J are TRBV2 and TRBJ2-5, with TRBD1 as a possible D gene (5 bases). Germline V gives CDR1 SNHLY, CDR2 FYNNEI. This CDR3 is 15 amino acids long. The ends were cut back, 7 bases at V and 1 base at J, with 16 bases in the middle. CDR3 sequence (DNA): TGTGCCAGCACTTTTGGGGCAGCAACCCAAGAGACCCAGTACTTC. It specifies CASTFGAATQETQYF.

The J gene is TRBJ1-6, the V gene TRBV7-2; D not certain. In germline, CDR1 is SGHTA, CDR2 FQGNSA. The length of the CDR3 is 13 residues. Deletions cut 5 bases from V and 8 bases from J, with 10 bases between. The CDR3 is CASSPQRDSPLHF. CDR3 nucleotide sequence: TGTGCCAGCAGCCCCCAAAGGGATTCACCCCTCCACTTT.

The chain is built from TRBV7-6 and TRBJ2-5, with 16 bases identical to TRBD2. The CDR3 spans 19 residues. Trimming at V came to 2 bases and at J to 4 bases, leaving 10 bases not matched to a gene. Germline assignment: CDR1 SGHVS and CDR2 FNYEAQ. Here the CDR3 reads CASSLTPGLAGGPLETQYF. DNA of the CDR3: TGTGCCAGCAGCTTAACTCCGGGACTAGCGGGAGGGCCATTAGAGACCCAGTACTTC.

This sequence joins TRBV7-2 and TRBJ2-5, with 8 nucleotides matching TRBD2. The V segment lost 5 bases and the J segment 4 bases; nucleotides outside the gene matches: 15. The CDR3 consists of 17 residues. From germline, CDR1 is SGHTA and CDR2 FQGNSA. CDR3 nucleotides: TGTGCCAGCAGCCCCGTCTGGGGTAGCGGGGAGAGAGAGACCCAGTACTTC. Translated, it gives CASSPVWGSGERETQYF.

The chain recombines TRBV12-5 with TRBJ1-1, with 7 bases matching TRBD1. J gave up 0 bases and V 6 bases, and 7 bases lay outside the gene matches. Germline CDR1 is LGHNT and CDR2 is FRNRAP. The CDR3 has 15 residues. The CDR3 loop reads CASGLRGQLNTEAFF. CDR3 nucleotide sequence: TGTGCTAGTGGATTAAGGGGACAGTTGAACACTGAAGCTTTCTTT.

Judged by abundance, this clone is medium-sized. The V gene is TRBV4-1, the J gene TRBJ1-3; D is unresolved. Trimming removed 1 base from V and 0 bases from J, with 10 bases in between. Germline V gives CDR1 MGHRA, CDR2 YSYEKL. The CDR3 loop spans 16 amino acids. CDR3 sequence (DNA): TGCGCCAGCAGCCAAGTGTATACGAGCTCTGGAAACACCATATATTTT. It codes for CASSQVYTSSGNTIYF.

This sequence joins TRBV5-4 and TRBJ2-1, with TRBD2 identical over 16 bases. This CDR3 has 19 amino acids. Germline assignment: CDR1 SGHNT and CDR2 YYREEE (reference sequence). V lost 4 bases and J lost 7; bases outside the gene matches: 14. CDR3: CASSVSGTSGRAGGNEQFF. In DNA, the CDR3 is TGTGCCAGCAGCGTATCCGGGACTAGCGGGAGGGCGGGAGGAAATGAGCAGTTCTTC. Together with reference TRBV5-4 and TRBJ2-1, the CDR3 gives the full variable domain: ETGVTQSPTHLIKTRGQQVTLRCSSQSGHNTVSWYQQALGQGPQFIFQYYREEENGRGNFPPRFSGLQFPNYSSELNVNALELDDSALYLCASSVSGTSGRAGGNEQFFGPGTRLTVL.

The chain combines TRBV10-1 with TRBJ2-2; tentatively, D is TRBD1 (5 bases). V was cut by 5 bases and J by 5 bases, with 12 bases left in between. This CDR3 region has 14 residues. Germline V gene sequence: CDR1 WNHNN, CDR2 SYGVQD (reference sequence). CDR3 amino acids: CASSPGSTTGELFF. The CDR3 nucleotides are TGCGCCAGCAGTCCAGGGTCTACAACCGGGGAGCTGTTTTTT.

The chain carries TRBV18 and TRBJ1-2, with TRBD1 matching 9 bases. J was trimmed by 8 bases and V by 6 bases; bases with no gene match: 10. This CDR3 comprises 14 residues. Germline CDR1 reads KGHSH; CDR2 reads LQKENI. CDR3 nucleotides: TGTGCCAGCTCGCCCACCACGGACAGGGGCGGCTACACCTTC. This gives the protein CASSPTTDRGGYTF. Full variable domain (outside the CDR3, taken from reference TRBV18 and TRBJ1-2): NAGVMQNPRHLVRRRGQEARLRCSPMKGHSHVYWYRQLPEEGLKFMVYLQKENIIDESGMPKERFSAEFPKEGPSILRIQQVVRGDSAAYFCASSPTTDRGGYTFGSGTRLTVV.

The genes are TRBV9 and TRBJ2-5, with a tentative D call TRBD1 (8 bases). This CDR3 is built from 16 residues. The V and J ends lost 4 bases and 4 bases respectively, with 20 bases between them. Germline V gene sequence: CDR1 SGDLS, CDR2 YYNGEE. CDR3 in DNA: TGTGCCAGCAGCCCAACAGGGGGAGGGGTCGGAGAGACCCAGTACTTC. This codes for CASSPTGGGVGETQYF.

The chain joins TRBV18 to TRBJ1-2, with D perhaps TRBD1 (6 bases). The CDR3 loop spans 15 amino acids. V lost 2 bases, J lost 4 bases, and 14 bases lay in between. The germline V gene encodes CDR1 KGHSH and CDR2 LQKENI. The chain's CDR3 is CASSPSLGAAYGYTF. The CDR3 DNA reads as TGTGCCAGCTCACCAAGTCTGGGGGCGGCCTATGGCTACACCTTC.

This chain connects TRBV7-2 to TRBJ2-5, with TRBD2 identical over 8 bases. The V gene's germline CDR1 is SGHTA and CDR2 FQGNSA. The J segment lost 5 bases and the V segment lost 8 bases, leaving 4 bases of the junction unmatched. CDR3 length equals 12 residues. The CDR3 nucleotides are TGTGCCAGCCACAGCGGGGGTGAGACCCAGTACTTC. Protein product: CASHSGGETQYF.

This chain uses TRBV7-3 with TRBJ2-1; 9 nucleotides agree with TRBD2. CDR1 SGHTA and CDR2 FQGTGA come from the germline V gene. With V trimmed by 1 base and J by 8 bases, 12 bases remained unmatched. The CDR3 totals 17 residues. The CDR3 is CASSLRPTASGKHEQFF. Written as DNA, the CDR3 is TGTGCCAGCAGCTTAAGACCTACGGCTAGCGGGAAGCATGAGCAGTTCTTC.

The chain combines TRBV6-1 with TRBJ1-3; a weak D match, TRBD1 (5 bases). The germline V gene has CDR1 MNHNS and CDR2 SASEGT. This CDR3 region has 15 residues. The germline V and J ends were trimmed by 7 bases and 0 bases, with 13 bases remaining between them. CDR3 residues: CASNSWGNSGNTIYF. DNA for the CDR3: TGTGCCAGCAATAGTTGGGGCAACTCTGGAAACACCATATATTTT.

The chain combines TRBV6-5 with TRBJ1-5; 8 bases match TRBD1. Losses at the gene ends were 6 bases for V and 0 bases for J; bases not matched to a gene: 4. The V gene's germline CDR1 is MNHEY and CDR2 SVGAGI. This CDR3 is 15 amino acids long. DNA for the CDR3: TGTGCCAGCAGACTACAGGGGGGTAGCAATCAGCCCCAGCATTTT. Its protein product is CASRLQGGSNQPQHF.

The CDR3 nucleotides are TGTGCCAGCAGCGCCGTACATACCAAGGGGACTGAAGCTTTCTTT. Encoded protein: CASSAVHTKGTEAFF. The chain employs TRBV11-2 and TRBJ1-1; perhaps TRBD1 as D (5 bases). The germline V gene has CDR1 SGHAT and CDR2 FQNNGV. V was shortened by 5 bases and J by 5 bases, with 18 bases between the two germline ends. The CDR3 is 15 amino acids.

V is TRBV14 and J is TRBJ2-3; 11 nucleotides agree with TRBD2. The CDR3 is made up of 16 amino acids. J gave up 6 bases and V 5 bases, and 10 bases lay outside the gene matches. Germline-derived CDR1 and CDR2 are SGHDN and FVKESK. For the CDR3, the DNA is TGTGCCAGCAGCTCCTTAACTAGCGGGGGATATGATACGCAGTATTTT. It codes for CASSSLTSGGYDTQYF.